The 8 T cell receptor beta chains listed next were all sequenced from one sample in a study of blood T cell repertoires in COVID-19 (dated by TCRdb to 2018 to 2021). Library preparation was by the immunoSEQ multiplex PCR assay. The table was pulled from immuneACCESS by TCRdb, which kept in-frame rearrangements only. Such tables lose some clones; where checked, under half of the loss comes from unresolved V genes, and the rest has no known cause. Across this sample there are 250,000 to 300,000 clones, with around 90% seen only once. The ten largest clones add up to 2% of the sample. Sequences were obtained from PBMCs or T cells enriched from blood (not recorded which). Receptors originate from a woman aged 55-69 years in a cohort exposed to, infected with or recovered from COVID-19 (not recorded which).

The gene calls are TRBV30 and TRBJ2-1, with TRBD2 identical over 11 bases. Germline V lookup: CDR1 GTSNPN, CDR2 SVGIG (reference sequence). J was trimmed by 6 bases and V by 1 base; bases with no gene match: 5. The CDR3 runs 15 residues. As DNA, the CDR3 is TGTGCCTGGAGTGGACTAGCGGGATTTCGCAATGAGCAGTTCTTC. Translating it yields CAWSGLAGFRNEQFF.

The chain carries TRBV5-6 and TRBJ1-2; D is perhaps TRBD1 (6 bases). Germline V gene sequence: CDR1 SGHDT, CDR2 YYEEEE. Trimming removed 4 bases from V and 2 bases from J, with 12 bases in between. The CDR3 spans 14 residues. CDR3 sequence reads: CASSPPDRNYGYTF. For the CDR3, the DNA is TGTGCCAGCAGCCCGCCGGACAGAAACTATGGCTACACCTTC. Full variable domain (outside the CDR3, taken from reference TRBV5-6 and TRBJ1-2): DAGVTQSPTHLIKTRGQQVTLRCSPKSGHDTVSWYQQALGQGPQFIFQYYEEEERQRGNFPDRFSGHQFPNYSSELNVNALLLGDSALYLCASSPPDRNYGYTFGSGTRLTVV.

This clone was seen once. The CDR3 spells CASSFRDRRNTEAFF. The CDR3 bases are TGTGCCAGCAGCTTCCGAGACAGAAGGAACACTGAAGCTTTCTTT. The V gene is TRBV28, the J gene TRBJ1-1; possible D gene TRBD1, 5 bases. The CDR3 extends over 15 amino acids. V lost 6 bases, J lost 1 base, and 15 bases lay in between. The germline V gene has CDR1 MDHEN and CDR2 SYDVKM.

The gene calls are TRBV2 and TRBJ2-3, with D possibly being TRBD2 (5 bases). CDR1 and CDR2 from the germline V gene are SNHLY and FYNNEI. Trimming removed 3 bases from V and 0 bases from J, with 13 bases in between. The CDR3 runs 16 residues. CDR3 coding DNA: TGTGCCAGCAGTGAGCACCTAGCCGCTAGCACAGATACGCAGTATTTT. It encodes CASSEHLAASTDTQYF.

This clone was seen a handful of times. J is TRBJ2-7 and V is TRBV10-1; 10 nucleotides match TRBD1. The CDR3 runs to 15 residues. V shed 6 bases and J 1 base; nucleotides not matched to a gene: 6. The germline gives CDR1 WNHNN, CDR2 SYGVQD (reference sequence). The chain's CDR3 is CASRATGGISYEQYF. The CDR3 DNA reads TGCGCCAGCAGAGCGACAGGGGGCATTTCCTACGAGCAGTACTTC.

The rearrangement uses TRBV4-1 and TRBJ2-1; 7 positions match TRBD1. This CDR3 has 15 amino acids. The ends lost 4 bases at V and 2 bases at J; junction bases unmatched: 5. The germline V gene encodes CDR1 MGHRA and CDR2 YSYEKL. DNA for the CDR3: TGCGCCAGCAGCCTCGACAGGGTTCCCTACAATGAGCAGTTCTTC. Translating gives CASSLDRVPYNEQFF.

The chain couples TRBV19 to TRBJ1-5; 7 bases fit TRBD1. Per germline, CDR1 LNHDA and CDR2 SQIVND (reference sequence). After removal of 8 bases from V and 4 bases from J, the junction contained 5 bases not matched to a gene. This CDR3 contains 13 residues. The CDR3 sequence: CASLAGGNQPQHF. For the CDR3, the DNA is TGTGCCAGTTTGGCAGGGGGTAATCAGCCCCAGCATTTT.

The chain links TRBV27 to TRBJ2-1, with a tentative D call TRBD2 (6 bases). Germline V CDR1 and CDR2: MNHEY, SMNVEV (reference sequence). The CDR3 is 13 residues long. Trimming took off 6 bases at V and 7 bases at J, with 13 bases between the two ends. The CDR3 DNA reads as TGTGCCAGCAGCCCCTCTAGCGTTAATGAGCAGTTCTTC. Amino acid sequence: CASSPSSVNEQFF.